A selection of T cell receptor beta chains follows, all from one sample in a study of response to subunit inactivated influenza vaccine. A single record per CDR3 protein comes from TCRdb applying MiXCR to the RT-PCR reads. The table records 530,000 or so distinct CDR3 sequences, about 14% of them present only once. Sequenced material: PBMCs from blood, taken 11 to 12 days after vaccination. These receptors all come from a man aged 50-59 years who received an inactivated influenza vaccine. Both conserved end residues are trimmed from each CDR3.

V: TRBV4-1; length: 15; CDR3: ASSQSQGPNIYNEQF
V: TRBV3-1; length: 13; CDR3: ASSPRSGRSYEQY
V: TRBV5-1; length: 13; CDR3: ASSFRTGTANGYT
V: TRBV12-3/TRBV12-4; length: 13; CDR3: ASSLIGGPEETQY
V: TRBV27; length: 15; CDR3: ASGFHRTSGRTGELF
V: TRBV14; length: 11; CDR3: ASSQKGVKTQY
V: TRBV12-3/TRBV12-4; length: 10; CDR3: ASSFLNEKLF
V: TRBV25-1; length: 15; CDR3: ASSVSAGGPNTGELF
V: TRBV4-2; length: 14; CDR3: ASSRLLAGGTGELF
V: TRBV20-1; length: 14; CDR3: SASVSGLKGANVLT
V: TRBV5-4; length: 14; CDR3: ASSLGTTLNTDTQY
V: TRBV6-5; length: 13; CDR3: ASSLRQGVRNEQF
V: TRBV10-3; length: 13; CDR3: AISEDRGAYNEQF
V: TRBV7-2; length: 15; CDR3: ASSPFPRGRSPGEQY
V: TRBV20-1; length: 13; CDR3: SASRAGPQQETQY
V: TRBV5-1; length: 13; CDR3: ASSDRDIGTDTQY
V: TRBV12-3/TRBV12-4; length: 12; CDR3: ASRGGTSVNEQF
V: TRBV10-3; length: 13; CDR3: AILDPGQGPGEQY
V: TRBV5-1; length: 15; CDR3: ASSLVASGIPPHEQY
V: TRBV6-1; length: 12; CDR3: ASSDRQGWNEQF
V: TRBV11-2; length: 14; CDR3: ASSLTGVEYSGELF
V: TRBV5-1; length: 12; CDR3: ASRSGQRNYEQY
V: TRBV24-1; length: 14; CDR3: ATSDYGQVNTGELF
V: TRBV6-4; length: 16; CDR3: ASSDSSYSPAGGRGYT
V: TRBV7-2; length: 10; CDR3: ASGRNHYEQY
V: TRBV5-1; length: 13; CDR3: ASSLNPLNTDTQY
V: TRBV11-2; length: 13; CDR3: ASSPRVASSYEQY
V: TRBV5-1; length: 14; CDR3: ASSLVRQGGRDTQY
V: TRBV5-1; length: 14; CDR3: ASSWIGVEGRETQY
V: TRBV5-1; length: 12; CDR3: ASSWGQGGHEQY
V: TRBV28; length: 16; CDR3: ASSLIDPRQPSYYGYT
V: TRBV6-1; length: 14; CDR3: ASSEATGTGIYEQY
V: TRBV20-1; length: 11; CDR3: SAGRLAPGELF
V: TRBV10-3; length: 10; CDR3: AISPNTGELF
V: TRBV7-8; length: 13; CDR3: ASSLRELDTGELF
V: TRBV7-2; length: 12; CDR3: ASRIAGGTDTQY
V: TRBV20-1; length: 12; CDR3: SANSGTGGYEQY
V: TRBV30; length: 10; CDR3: AWSQVWDEQY
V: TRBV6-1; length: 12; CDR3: ASSSGGETDTQY
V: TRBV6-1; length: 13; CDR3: ASSPREATGDTQY
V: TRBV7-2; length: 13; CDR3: ASSLTGPANYGYT
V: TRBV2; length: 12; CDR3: ASRGQGANNEQF
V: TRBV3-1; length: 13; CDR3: ASSPTTSGRETQY
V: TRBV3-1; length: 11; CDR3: ASSQVFTAEAF
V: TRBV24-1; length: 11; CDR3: ATSDPNTGELF
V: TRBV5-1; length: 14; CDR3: ASSLTTSGRVFEQF
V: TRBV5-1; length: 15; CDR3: ASSLSGGSSGANVLT
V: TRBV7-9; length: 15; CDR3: ASSFLRFIRGEETQY
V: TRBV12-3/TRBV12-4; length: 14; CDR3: ASSPTHSKDKNIQY
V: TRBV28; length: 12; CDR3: ASSFDRLNQPQH
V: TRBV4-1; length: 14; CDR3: ASSPLGTTRYNEQF
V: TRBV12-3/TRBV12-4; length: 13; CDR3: ASSSTWGGTGELF
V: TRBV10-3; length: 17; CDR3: AISEYRALAGPYSYEQY
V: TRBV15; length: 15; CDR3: ATSRDPPTHSYNEQF
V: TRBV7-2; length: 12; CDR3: ASTLLLANYGYT
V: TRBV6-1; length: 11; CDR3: ASRTGEPGELF